Sequencing of this TCR beta chain was carried out in a study of T-cell reconstitution after alpha-beta-depleted transplantation in children. The germline CDR1 and CDR2 sequences are SQVTM and ANQGSEA. This CDR3 has 11 amino acids. J lost 7 bases, V lost 5 bases, and 2 bases had no gene match. Unique molecular identifiers were used in preparing the TCRbeta library. TCRdb redid the calling of the PCR reads with MiXCR, one entry per CDR3 protein. The table lists hundreds of thousands of distinct CDR3 sequences, 10% to 15% of them singletons. Ten or more counts support this clonotype. The chain has TRBV29-1 and TRBJ2-1, with 7 bases fitting TRBD1. Specimen: PBMCs, collected from the stem cell graft. The TCR was taken from a human donor who donated a stem cell graft to a child with Fanconi anemia. The CDR3 spells CSVQGVNEQFF. In DNA, the CDR3 is TGCAGCGTTCAGGGGGTGAATGAGCAGTTCTTC.